These 14 T cell receptor beta chains were all obtained from the same sample, sequenced in a study of T cell responses to AZD1222 COVID-19 vaccine. Sequencing used immunoSEQ multiplex PCR; TCRdb keeps in-frame clones, though not all of them. The table shows approximately 150,000 clones, with about 89% occurring only once. This sample comprised peripheral blood, obtained on day 0 of AZD1222 vaccination. These receptor sequences come from an adult in good health.

Points on this clone: This is likely a read error, given that the CDR3 carries no conserved phenylalanine or tryptophan at its end. The chain uses TRBV7-9 and TRBJ1-1, with 7 bases aligning to TRBD1. With V trimmed by 8 bases and J by 4 bases, 10 bases remained unmatched. Germline lookup yields CDR1 SEHNR and CDR2 FQNEAQ (reference sequence). This CDR3 has 14 amino acids. CDR3 bases: TGTGCCAGCTTATCCCCAGGGGGTAGCACTGAAGCTTTCTTA. It specifies CASLSPGGSTEAFL.

The CDR3 DNA sequence: TGTGCCAGCAGCTTAGGTAGGGGGGACAGGGTGCTCGAGCAGTACTTC. This encodes CASSLGRGDRVLEQYF. This sequence joins TRBV7-2 and TRBJ2-7, with 9 bases that match TRBD1. CDR1 SGHTA and CDR2 FQGNSA come from the germline V gene. Losses at the gene ends were 1 base for V and 6 bases for J; bases not matched to a gene: 10. The CDR3 is made up of 16 amino acids. The full variable domain, rest sourced from reference TRBV7-2 and TRBJ2-7, is GAGVSQSPSNKVTEKGKDVELRCDPISGHTALYWYRQSLGQGLEFLIYFQGNSAPDKSGLPSDRFSAERTGGSVSTLTIQRTQQEDSAVYLCASSLGRGDRVLEQYFGPGTRLTVT.

The V gene is TRBV3-1 (or the pseudogene TRBV3-2), the J gene TRBJ1-4; the match to TRBD1 covers 7 bases. This CDR3 is 14 amino acids long. V shed 4 bases, J shed 6 bases, and the junction held 5 bases outside the gene matches. Germline V gives CDR1 LGHDT, CDR2 YNNKEL (reference sequence). The DNA for the CDR3 is TGTGCCAGCAGCCCACGGACAGGCGATGAAAAACTGTTTTTT. This sequence encodes CASSPRTGDEKLFF.

This clone was seen a single time. This rearrangement joins TRBV7-2 to TRBJ2-3; 7 nucleotides line up with TRBD2. The trim removed 5 bases at V and 0 bases at J, leaving 8 bases unmatched. CDR1 is SGHTA, CDR2 FQGNSA, per germline. The CDR3 contains 16 residues. CDR3 amino acids: CASSRRTSSSTDTQYF. The CDR3, as DNA: TGTGCCAGCAGCCGCCGGACTAGTTCTAGCACAGATACGCAGTATTTT.

This chain connects TRBV27 to TRBJ1-6, with 7 bases that match TRBD1. The CDR3 runs to 14 residues. J lost 9 bases, V lost 4 bases, and 6 bases had no gene match. CDR1 and CDR2 from the germline V gene are MNHEY and SMNVEV (reference sequence). CDR3 DNA sequence: TGTGCCAGCAGTTCGGACAGGATGCGTTCACCCCTCCACTTT. Encoded protein: CASSSDRMRSPLHF.

The chain couples TRBV7-8 to TRBJ2-7, with D uncertain. This CDR3 spans 15 amino acids. From germline, CDR1 is SGHVS and CDR2 FQNEAQ. Trimming left V 10 bases short and J 0 bases short, with 19 bases between. Written as DNA, the CDR3 is TGTGCCACCACTTTAATGGCATCGAGCTCCTACGAGCAGTACTTC. As protein: CATTLMASSSYEQYF.

This clone appeared a few times. The V call is TRBV18, the J call TRBJ2-5; 7 positions agree with TRBD2. The V gene's germline CDR1 is KGHSH and CDR2 LQKENI. Losses at the gene ends were 3 bases for V and 2 bases for J; bases not matched to a gene: 3. This CDR3 spans 14 amino acids. CDR3 region: CASSPGGAQETQYF. The DNA for the CDR3 is TGTGCCAGCTCACCGGGAGGGGCGCAAGAGACCCAGTACTTC.

This chain connects TRBV4-1 to TRBJ2-3; D perhaps matches TRBD2 (6 bases). Deletions cut 1 base from V and 9 bases from J, with 8 bases between. CDR1 MGHRA and CDR2 YSYEKL come from the germline V gene. The CDR3 runs 12 residues. The chain's CDR3 is CASSQVEGTQYF. The CDR3 nucleotides read TGCGCCAGCAGCCAAGTGGAGGGCACGCAGTATTTT.

The chain has TRBV12-5 and TRBJ1-2; no clear D. The V and J ends lost 6 bases and 14 bases respectively, with 16 bases between them. Looked up from germline, CDR1 is LGHNT and CDR2 is FRNRAP. CDR3 size: 11 residues. CDR3 in amino acids: CASGVLSPGTF. In DNA, the CDR3 is TGTGCTAGTGGGGTACTCTCCCCCGGGACCTTC.

This sequence joins TRBV5-1 and TRBJ2-5; D is unresolved. The V gene's germline CDR1 is SGHRS and CDR2 YFSETQ. The V end was cut by 5 bases, the J end by 1 base, with 15 bases between. The CDR3 is 15 residues long. The CDR3 protein is CASSTVSEPQETQYF. CDR3 in DNA: TGCGCCAGCAGTACGGTGAGCGAACCCCAAGAGACCCAGTACTTC.

This clone was observed a single time. The rearrangement joins TRBV29-1 to TRBJ1-6; D is perhaps TRBD1 (5 bases). This CDR3 spans 13 amino acids. The germline gives CDR1 SQVTM, CDR2 ANQGSEA. V lost 6 bases, J lost 6 bases, and 12 bases lay in between. CDR3 nucleotide sequence: TGCAGCGTGATACAGGCGATTAATTCACCCCTCCACTTT. Amino acids: CSVIQAINSPLHF.

J is TRBJ1-4 and V is TRBV19; possibly TRBD1 for D (5 bases). V shed 3 bases and J shed 13 bases, with 15 bases lying between them. This CDR3 is built from 13 residues. CDR1 and CDR2 from the germline V gene are LNHDA and SQIVND (reference sequence). CDR3 nucleotide sequence: TGTGCCAGTAGTATGAGGGACCGGGAGCGACTGTTTTTT. It yields the protein CASSMRDRERLFF.

The chain couples TRBV6-4 to TRBJ2-2; D might be TRBD2 (6 bases). Germline CDR1 and CDR2: MRHNA and SNTAGT. V lost 8 bases, J lost 4 bases, and 14 bases lay in between. CDR3 size: 14 residues. The CDR3 DNA reads TGTGCCAGCCGGGCGGCGGGGATCACCGGGGAGCTGTTTTTT. Translated: CASRAAGITGELFF.

This clone was counted only a few times. V gene TRBV7-6 combines with J gene TRBJ1-1; D remains unclear. Germline V gives CDR1 SGHVS, CDR2 FNYEAQ. Trimming left V 5 bases short and J 1 base short, with 17 bases between. The CDR3 runs 16 residues. CDR3 DNA sequence: TGTGCCAGCAGCGGAGAGGTCCGGGCCGCGAACACTGAAGCTTTCTTT. This codes for CASSGEVRAANTEAFF. The full variable domain, in which reference TRBV7-6 and TRBJ1-1 provide the parts outside the CDR3, is GAGVSQSPRYKVTKRGQDVALRCDPISGHVSLYWYRQALGQGPEFLTYFNYEAQQDKSGLPNDRFSAERPEGSISTLTIQRTEQRDSAMYRCASSGEVRAANTEAFFGQGTRLTVV.